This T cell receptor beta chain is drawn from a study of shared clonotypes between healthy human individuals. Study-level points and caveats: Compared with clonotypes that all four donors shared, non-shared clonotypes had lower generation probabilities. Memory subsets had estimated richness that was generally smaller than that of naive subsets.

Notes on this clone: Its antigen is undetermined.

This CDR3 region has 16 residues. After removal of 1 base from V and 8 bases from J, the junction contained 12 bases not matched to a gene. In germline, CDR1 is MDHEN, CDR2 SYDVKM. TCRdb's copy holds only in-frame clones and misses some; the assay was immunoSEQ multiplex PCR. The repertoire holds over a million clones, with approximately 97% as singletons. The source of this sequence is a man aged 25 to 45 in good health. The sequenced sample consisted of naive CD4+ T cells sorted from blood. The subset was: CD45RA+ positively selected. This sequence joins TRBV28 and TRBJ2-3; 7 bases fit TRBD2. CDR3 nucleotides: TGTGCCAGCAGTTTATTCAGCGGGATGGCATACGGTACGCAGTATTTT. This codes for CASSLFSGMAYGTQYF.